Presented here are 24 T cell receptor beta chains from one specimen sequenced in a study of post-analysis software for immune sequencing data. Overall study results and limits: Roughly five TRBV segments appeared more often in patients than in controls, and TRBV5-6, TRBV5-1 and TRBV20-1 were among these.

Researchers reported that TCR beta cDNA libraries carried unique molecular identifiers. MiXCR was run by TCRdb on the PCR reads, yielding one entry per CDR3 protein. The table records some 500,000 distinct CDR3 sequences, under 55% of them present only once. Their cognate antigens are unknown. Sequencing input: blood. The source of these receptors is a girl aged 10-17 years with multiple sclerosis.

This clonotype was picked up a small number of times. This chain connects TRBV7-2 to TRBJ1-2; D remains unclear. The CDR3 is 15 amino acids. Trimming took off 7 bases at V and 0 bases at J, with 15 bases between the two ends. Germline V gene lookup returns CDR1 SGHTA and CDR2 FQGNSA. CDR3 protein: CASTKPGTTNYGYTF. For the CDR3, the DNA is TGTGCCAGCACGAAACCTGGTACCACTAACTATGGCTACACCTTC.

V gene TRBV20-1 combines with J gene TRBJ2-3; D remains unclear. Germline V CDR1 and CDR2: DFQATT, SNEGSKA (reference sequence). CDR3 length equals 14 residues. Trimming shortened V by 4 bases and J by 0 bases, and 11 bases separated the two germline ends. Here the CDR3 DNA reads TGCAGTGCTACCGTACGAACTAGCACAGATACGCAGTATTTT. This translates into CSATVRTSTDTQYF.

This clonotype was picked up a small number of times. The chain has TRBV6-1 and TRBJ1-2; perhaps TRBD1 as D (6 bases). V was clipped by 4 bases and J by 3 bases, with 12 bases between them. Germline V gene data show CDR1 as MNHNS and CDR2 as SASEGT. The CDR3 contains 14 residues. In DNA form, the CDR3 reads TGTGCCAGCAGTGGCGGACAGAGCTACTATGGCTACACCTTC. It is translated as CASSGGQSYYGYTF.

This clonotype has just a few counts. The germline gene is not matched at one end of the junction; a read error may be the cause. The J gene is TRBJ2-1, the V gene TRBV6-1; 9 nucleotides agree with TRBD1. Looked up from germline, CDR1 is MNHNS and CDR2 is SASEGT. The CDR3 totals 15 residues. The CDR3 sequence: CASSGPDRGGDEQFF. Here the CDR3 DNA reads TGTGCCAGCAGTGGGCCGGACAGGGGAGGCGATGAACAGTTCTTC.

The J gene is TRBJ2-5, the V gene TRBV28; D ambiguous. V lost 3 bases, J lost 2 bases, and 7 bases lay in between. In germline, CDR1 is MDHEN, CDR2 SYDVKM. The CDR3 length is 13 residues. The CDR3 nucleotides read TGTGCCAGCAGTTTCCTGGAACAAGAGACCCAGTACTTC. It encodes CASSFLEQETQYF.

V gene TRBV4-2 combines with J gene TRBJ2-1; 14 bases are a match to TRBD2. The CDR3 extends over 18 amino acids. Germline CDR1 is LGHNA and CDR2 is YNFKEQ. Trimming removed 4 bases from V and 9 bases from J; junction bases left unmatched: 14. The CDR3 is CASSPQLGGLAGAGEQFF. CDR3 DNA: TGTGCCAGCAGCCCCCAATTGGGGGGACTAGCGGGAGCCGGTGAGCAGTTCTTC.

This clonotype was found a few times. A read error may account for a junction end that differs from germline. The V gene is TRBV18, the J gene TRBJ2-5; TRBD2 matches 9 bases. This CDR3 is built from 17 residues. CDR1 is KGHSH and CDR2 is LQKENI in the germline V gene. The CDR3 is CAGSRGAGGEKRETQYF. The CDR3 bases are TGTGCCGGCTCACGAGGCGCGGGAGGGGAGAAGAGAGAGACCCAGTACTTC.

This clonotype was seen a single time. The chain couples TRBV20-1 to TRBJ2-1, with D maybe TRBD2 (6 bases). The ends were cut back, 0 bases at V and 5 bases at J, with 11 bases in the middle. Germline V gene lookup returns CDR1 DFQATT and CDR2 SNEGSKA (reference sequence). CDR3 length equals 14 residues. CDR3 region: CSARDTGTDNEQFF. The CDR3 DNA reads TGCAGTGCTAGAGATACTGGGACTGACAATGAGCAGTTCTTC.

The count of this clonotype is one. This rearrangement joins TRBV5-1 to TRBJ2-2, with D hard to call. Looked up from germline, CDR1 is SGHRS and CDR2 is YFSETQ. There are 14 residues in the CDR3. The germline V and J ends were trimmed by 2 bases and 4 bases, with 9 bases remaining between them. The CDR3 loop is CASSLSRCTGELFF. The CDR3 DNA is TGCGCCAGCAGCTTATCACGGTGCACCGGGGAGCTGTTTTTT. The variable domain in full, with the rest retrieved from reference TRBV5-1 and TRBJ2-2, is KAGVTQTPRYLIKTRGQQVTLSCSPISGHRSVSWYQQTPGQGLQFLFEYFSETQRNKGNFPGRFSGRQFSNSRSEMNVSTLELGDSALYLCASSLSRCTGELFFGEGSRLTVL.

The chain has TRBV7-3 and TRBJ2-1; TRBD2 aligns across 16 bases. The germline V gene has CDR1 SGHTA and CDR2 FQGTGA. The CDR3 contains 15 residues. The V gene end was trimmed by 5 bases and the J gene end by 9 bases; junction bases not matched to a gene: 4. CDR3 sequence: CASSQGLAGGFEQFF. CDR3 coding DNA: TGTGCCAGCAGCCAGGGACTAGCGGGAGGGTTTGAGCAGTTCTTC. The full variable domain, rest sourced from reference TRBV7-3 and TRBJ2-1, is GAGVSQTPSNKVTEKGKYVELRCDPISGHTALYWYRQSLGQGPEFLIYFQGTGAADDSGLPNDRFFAVRPEGSVSTLKIQRTERGDSAVYLCASSQGLAGGFEQFFGPGTRLTVL.

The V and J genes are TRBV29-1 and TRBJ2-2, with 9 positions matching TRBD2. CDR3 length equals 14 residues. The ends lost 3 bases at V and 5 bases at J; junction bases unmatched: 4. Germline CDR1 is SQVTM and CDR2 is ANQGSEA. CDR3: CSVEGGLATGELFF. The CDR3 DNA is TGCAGCGTTGAGGGGGGACTAGCAACCGGGGAGCTGTTTTTT.

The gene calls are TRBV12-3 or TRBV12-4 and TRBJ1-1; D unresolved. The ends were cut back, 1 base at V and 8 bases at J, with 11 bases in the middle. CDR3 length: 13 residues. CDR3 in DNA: TGTGCCAGCAGTTTAGACGGGGTTACCGAAGCTTTCTTT. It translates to CASSLDGVTEAFF.

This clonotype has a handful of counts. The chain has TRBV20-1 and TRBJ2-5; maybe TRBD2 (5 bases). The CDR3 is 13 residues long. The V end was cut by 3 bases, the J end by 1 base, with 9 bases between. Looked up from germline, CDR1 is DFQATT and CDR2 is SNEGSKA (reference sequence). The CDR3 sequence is CSASRTLQETQYF. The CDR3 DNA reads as TGCAGTGCTAGTAGGACTCTCCAAGAGACCCAGTACTTC.

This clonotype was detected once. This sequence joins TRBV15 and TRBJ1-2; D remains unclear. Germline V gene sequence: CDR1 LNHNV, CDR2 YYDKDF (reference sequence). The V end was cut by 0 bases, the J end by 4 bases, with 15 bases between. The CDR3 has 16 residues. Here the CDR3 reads CATSRDRAGGSYGYTF. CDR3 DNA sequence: TGTGCCACCAGCAGAGATCGAGCAGGAGGATCCTATGGCTACACCTTC.

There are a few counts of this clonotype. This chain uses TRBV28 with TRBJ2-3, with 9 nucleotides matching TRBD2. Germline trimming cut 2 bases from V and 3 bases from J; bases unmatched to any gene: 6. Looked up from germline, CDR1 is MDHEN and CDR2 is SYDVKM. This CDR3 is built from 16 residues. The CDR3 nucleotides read TGTGCCAGCAGTTTAATTGCGGGAGGGCCTACAGATACGCAGTATTTT. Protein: CASSLIAGGPTDTQYF. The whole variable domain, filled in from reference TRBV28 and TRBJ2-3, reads DVKVTQSSRYLVKRTGEKVFLECVQDMDHENMFWYRQDPGLGLRLIYFSYDVKMKEKGDIPEGYSVSREKKERFSLILESASTNQTSMYLCASSLIAGGPTDTQYFGPGTRLTVL.

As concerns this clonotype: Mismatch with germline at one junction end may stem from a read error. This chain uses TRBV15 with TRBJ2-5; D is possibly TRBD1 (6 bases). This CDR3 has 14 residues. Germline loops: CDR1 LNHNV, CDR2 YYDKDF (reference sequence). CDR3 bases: TGTACCACCAGCAGGGACACCCACGGAGAGACCCAGTACTTC. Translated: CTTSRDTHGETQYF.

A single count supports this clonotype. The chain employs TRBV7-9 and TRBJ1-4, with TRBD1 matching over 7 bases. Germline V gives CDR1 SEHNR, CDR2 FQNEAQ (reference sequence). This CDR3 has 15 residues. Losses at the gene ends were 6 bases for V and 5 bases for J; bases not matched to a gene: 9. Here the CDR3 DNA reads TGTGCCAGCAGTCTAGAGGGACAGATCAATGAAAAACTGTTTTTT. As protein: CASSLEGQINEKLFF.

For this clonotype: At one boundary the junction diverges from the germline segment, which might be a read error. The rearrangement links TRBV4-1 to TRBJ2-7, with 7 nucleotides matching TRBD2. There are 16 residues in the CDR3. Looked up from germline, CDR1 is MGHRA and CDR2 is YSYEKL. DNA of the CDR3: TGCGCCAGCGGCCAAGATCCTAGCGGAGCGAGCTACGAGCAGTACTTC. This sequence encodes CASGQDPSGASYEQYF.

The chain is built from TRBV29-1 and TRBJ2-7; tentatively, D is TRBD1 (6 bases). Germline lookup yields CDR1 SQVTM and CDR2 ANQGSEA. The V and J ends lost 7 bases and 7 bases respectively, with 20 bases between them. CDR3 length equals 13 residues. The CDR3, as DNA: TGCAGCGCCAGACAGGACCCGAGGGTGGAGCAGTACTTC. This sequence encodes CSARQDPRVEQYF.

The CDR3 loop reads CASSSLTGLGANVLTF. The CDR3, as DNA: TGTGCCAGCAGTTCCCTAACAGGGTTGGGGGCCAACGTCCTGACTTTC. The genes are TRBV28 and TRBJ2-6; perhaps TRBD1 as D (6 bases). The CDR3 has 16 residues. V was shortened by 4 bases and J by 4 bases, with 14 bases between the two germline ends. The germline CDR1 and CDR2 sequences are MDHEN and SYDVKM.

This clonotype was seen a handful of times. The CDR3 bases are TGTGCCAGCAGTGGCAGGGAGAGCTCCTACAATGAGCAGTTCTTC. It yields the protein CASSGRESSYNEQFF. The chain recombines TRBV25-1 with TRBJ2-1; D possibly uses TRBD1 or TRBD2 (5 bases each). V was trimmed by 4 bases and J by 0 bases, leaving 10 bases between them. The CDR3 runs 15 residues. Per germline, CDR1 MGHDK and CDR2 SYGVNS.

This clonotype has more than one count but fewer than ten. The CDR3 DNA follows: TGTGCCAGCAGTATGCGACAGCATGGCTACACCTTC. Translated: CASSMRQHGYTF. V gene TRBV27 combines with J gene TRBJ1-2; possible D gene TRBD1, 5 bases. Trimming left V 5 bases short and J 6 bases short, with 10 bases between. The CDR3 contains 12 residues. Germline CDR1 and CDR2: MNHEY and SMNVEV (reference sequence).

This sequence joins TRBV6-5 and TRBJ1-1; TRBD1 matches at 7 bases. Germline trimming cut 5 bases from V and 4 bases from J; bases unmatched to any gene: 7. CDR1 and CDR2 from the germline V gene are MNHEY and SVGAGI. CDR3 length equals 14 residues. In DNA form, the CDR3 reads TGTGCCAGCAGTCAACAGGGGAGGACCACTGAAGCTTTCTTT. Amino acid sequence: CASSQQGRTTEAFF.

CDR3 sequence reads: CASSLPVVNTEAFF. DNA of the CDR3: TGTGCCAGCAGTTTACCTGTGGTGAACACTGAAGCTTTCTTT. V gene TRBV12-3 or TRBV12-4 combines with J gene TRBJ1-1; no definite D call. The CDR3 has 14 amino acids. Trimming took 2 bases from V and 0 from J, leaving 7 bases between them.